The 14 T cell receptor beta chains below come from one sample, sequenced in a study of cytomegalovirus exposure and HLA in healthy donors. 60 Vbeta and 13 Jbeta primers were used in PCR. Method: immunoSEQ multiplex PCR; TCRdb's copy keeps in-frame clones and lacks some. The table shows 180,000 or so clones, with 60% to 80% occurring only once. The specimen sequenced was PBMCs. These receptors originate from a man between 45 and 60 years old in good health and CMV-seropositive.

The V gene is TRBV28, the J gene TRBJ1-5, with D unclear. From germline, CDR1 is MDHEN and CDR2 SYDVKM. The CDR3 has 16 amino acids. Trimming took 5 bases from V and 6 from J, leaving 20 bases between them. CDR3 in DNA: TGTGCCAGCAGTCCACTAGAGAGGGCTCGGGGTCAGCCCCAGCATTTT. Its translation: CASSPLERARGQPQHF.

This sequence joins TRBV5-6 and TRBJ2-5; D unresolved. CDR1 and CDR2 (germline): SGHDT, YYEEEE. Trimming cost V 1 base and J 6 bases, with 7 bases left between them. CDR3 length equals 12 residues. The CDR3 reads CASSLNTKTQYF. DNA of the CDR3: TGTGCCAGCAGCTTGAATACTAAGACCCAGTACTTC.

This chain connects TRBV19 to TRBJ1-3; D is undetermined. This CDR3 has 15 residues. Germline V gives CDR1 LNHDA, CDR2 SQIVND (reference sequence). With 5 bases removed from V and 1 base from J, the gap between germline ends came to 12 bases. Written as DNA, the CDR3 is TGTGCCAGTAGTTCACGGAGTCGTTCTGGAAACACCATATATTTT. As protein: CASSSRSRSGNTIYF.

This chain uses TRBV11-2 with TRBJ2-1; possibly TRBD1 for D (6 bases). Germline V gene sequence: CDR1 SGHAT, CDR2 FQNNGV. Between the trimmed V and J ends, which lost 2 bases and 3 bases, there was a span of 11 bases. The CDR3 sequence is 15 residues long. The CDR3 spells CASSLSGVVYNEQFF. CDR3 DNA: TGTGCCAGCAGCTTATCAGGGGTGGTCTACAATGAGCAGTTCTTC.

The chain uses TRBV5-1 and TRBJ2-1, with a tentative D call TRBD1 (7 bases). This CDR3 spans 16 amino acids. With 2 bases removed from V and 3 bases from J, the gap between germline ends came to 15 bases. In germline, CDR1 is SGHRS, CDR2 YFSETQ. The chain's CDR3 is CASSFKAGQSYNEQFF. DNA of the CDR3: TGCGCCAGCAGCTTTAAGGCGGGACAGAGCTACAATGAGCAGTTCTTC.

The chain employs TRBV6-6 and TRBJ1-6, with 9 nucleotides matching TRBD1. Germline loops: CDR1 MNHNY, CDR2 SVGAGI (reference sequence). With 8 bases clipped from V and 10 bases from J, the junction kept 6 bases outside the gene matches. The CDR3 is 13 amino acids. The CDR3 loop reads CASDRGEGSPLHF. The CDR3 DNA reads TGTGCCAGCGACAGGGGGGAGGGGTCACCCCTCCACTTT.

The chain is built from TRBV11-2 and TRBJ1-2, with unresolved D. Germline V gives CDR1 SGHAT, CDR2 FQNNGV. V was cut by 0 bases and J by 0 bases, with 8 bases left in between. The CDR3 is made up of 15 amino acids. The CDR3 coding sequence is TGTGCCAGCAGCTTAGATGCCAGTCCTAACTATGGCTACACCTTC. This codes for CASSLDASPNYGYTF.

DNA for the CDR3: TGTGCCAGCAGCCTCCCAGGGGCCCTTAATCCTTTCTTT. Encoded protein: CASSLPGALNPFF. The rearrangement joins TRBV6-5 to TRBJ1-1, with D maybe TRBD1 (6 bases). V shed 6 bases and J shed 12 bases, with 20 bases lying between them. The CDR3 is 13 residues long. The germline gives CDR1 MNHEY, CDR2 SVGAGI.

CDR3 DNA sequence: TGCGCCAGCAGCTTGGGGGACAGATTGAACACTGAAGCTTTCTTT. Its translation is CASSLGDRLNTEAFF. The chain recombines TRBV5-1 with TRBJ1-1, with TRBD1 identical over 7 bases. Germline V gene sequence: CDR1 SGHRS, CDR2 YFSETQ. This CDR3 has 15 residues. Trimming took 0 bases from V and 0 from J; bases not matched to a gene: 2.

The gene calls are TRBV7-9 and TRBJ2-3; D is ambiguous. Germline V CDR1 and CDR2: SEHNR, FQNEAQ (reference sequence). The CDR3 runs to 11 residues. V gave up 7 bases and J gave up 2 bases, with 4 bases separating them. CDR3 sequence: CASTHTDTQYF. Written as DNA, the CDR3 is TGTGCCAGCACCCACACAGATACGCAGTATTTT.

DNA of the CDR3: TGTGCCAGCAGCCAAGTGGGGACTAGCGGGGGGGTGGATACGCAGTATTTT. The encoded protein is CASSQVGTSGGVDTQYF. The V and J genes are TRBV4-2 and TRBJ2-3; 16 bases match TRBD2. CDR3 length: 17 amino acids. The germline V gene has CDR1 LGHNA and CDR2 YNFKEQ. The V gene end was trimmed by 1 base and the J gene end by 6 bases; junction bases not matched to a gene: 4.

There are many counts of this clone. The same CDR3 arises from other DNA sequences in this sample as well. J is TRBJ2-3 and V is TRBV5-1; 9 positions match TRBD2. The CDR3 has 16 residues. Germline trimming cut 0 bases from V and 4 bases from J; bases unmatched to any gene: 6. Germline CDR1 is SGHRS and CDR2 is YFSETQ. CDR3 amino acids: CASSLGLAVGADTQYF. The DNA for the CDR3 is TGCGCCAGCAGCTTGGGACTAGCGGTCGGTGCAGATACGCAGTATTTT.

This sequence joins TRBV14 and TRBJ1-2; the match to TRBD1 covers 8 bases. Trimming cost V 5 bases and J 3 bases; bases outside gene matches: 8. The CDR3 length is 15 residues. Per the germline V gene, CDR1 is SGHDN and CDR2 is FVKESK. CDR3 protein: CASSSRQGWHYGYTF. The DNA for the CDR3 is TGTGCCAGCAGCTCCAGACAGGGGTGGCACTATGGCTACACCTTC.

The chain uses TRBV6-6 and TRBJ1-6, with 9 bases identical to TRBD1. The CDR3 is 14 residues long. The germline V gene has CDR1 MNHNY and CDR2 SVGAGI (reference sequence). Trimming removed 6 bases from V and 6 bases from J; junction bases left unmatched: 3. This chain's CDR3 is CASRGDRVNSPLHF. The CDR3 DNA sequence: TGTGCCAGCAGGGGGGACAGGGTTAATTCACCCCTCCACTTT.